This entry lists 10 T cell receptor beta chains sequenced from one sample in a study of vaccination and CD4 T cells after COVID-19. Their cognate antigens are unknown. The Oncomine TCR Beta short-read assay was applied to DNA of cultured CD4+ T cells. TCRdb re-called the PCR reads with MiXCR, one entry per CDR3 protein. The sample consists of 7,500 to 10,000 distinct CDR3 sequences, about two thirds of them appearing once. Stated treatment: roughly 10-day PBMC culture with coronavirus spike peptide pools or control peptides (ViraFEST assay). Sequenced: CD4+ T cells from blood, cultured in vitro. The receptor source for this set is a human donor who had recovered from COVID-19.

This clonotype showed up just once. The chain is built from TRBV7-9 and TRBJ2-5; D might be TRBD2 (5 bases). Germline V gene sequence: CDR1 SEHNR, CDR2 FQNEAQ (reference sequence). This CDR3 region has 12 residues. Deletions cut 10 bases from V and 7 bases from J, with 16 bases between. CDR3 region: CATGLHDGTQYF. The CDR3 coding sequence is TGTGCCACCGGACTCCACGATGGGACCCAGTACTTC.

This clonotype came up a few times. The V call is TRBV30, the J call TRBJ1-6; D gene uncertain. Deletions cut 0 bases from V and 6 bases from J, with 9 bases between. The CDR3 has 14 amino acids. Per the germline V gene, CDR1 is GTSNPN and CDR2 is SVGIG (reference sequence). CDR3 DNA: TGTGCCTGGAGTGTGGATCTGGGTAATTCACCCCTCCACTTT. Translated: CAWSVDLGNSPLHF.

This clonotype was recorded a few times. The rearrangement uses TRBV6-1 and TRBJ1-5; weak D call: TRBD1 (6 bases). The CDR3 has 14 amino acids. Trimming left V 7 bases short and J 1 base short, with 11 bases between. Germline V gene lookup returns CDR1 MNHNS and CDR2 SASEGT. The CDR3 region is CASTPTGSNQPQHF. The CDR3, as DNA: TGTGCCAGCACTCCGACAGGAAGCAATCAGCCCCAGCATTTT.

The chain employs TRBV9 and TRBJ2-3; possible D gene TRBD2, 6 bases. Germline V gives CDR1 SGDLS, CDR2 YYNGEE. The CDR3 length is 15 residues. Trimming left V 7 bases short and J 1 base short, with 16 bases between. The CDR3 region is CASPSGSGCTDTQYF. CDR3 in DNA: TGTGCCAGCCCGTCCGGGAGTGGGTGCACAGATACGCAGTATTTT.

The CDR3 spells CASSIQRDYEQFF. The CDR3 DNA reads as TGTGCCAGCAGCATCCAGCGGGATTATGAGCAGTTCTTC. The genes are TRBV7-3 and TRBJ2-1, with 7 nucleotides matching TRBD2. After removal of 5 bases from V and 8 bases from J, the junction contained 6 bases not matched to a gene. CDR1 is SGHTA and CDR2 is FQGTGA in the germline V gene. The CDR3 runs to 13 residues.

This chain joins TRBV7-9 and TRBJ2-2; 8 bases match TRBD1. CDR3 size: 17 residues. Germline trimming cut 4 bases from V and 1 base from J; bases unmatched to any gene: 8. From germline, CDR1 is SEHNR and CDR2 FQNEAQ (reference sequence). CDR3 sequence: CASSSSTGDKNTGELFF. The CDR3 nucleotides are TGTGCCAGCAGCTCCTCGACAGGGGATAAGAACACCGGGGAGCTGTTTTTT.

In its sample, this clonotype was seen once. The chain uses TRBV19 and TRBJ2-2; 10 nucleotides align to TRBD1. The ends lost 3 bases at V and 7 bases at J; junction bases unmatched: 5. CDR1 and CDR2 (germline): LNHDA, SQIVND (reference sequence). CDR3 length: 15 amino acids. CDR3 coding DNA: TGTGCCAGTAGTATCGGGGGACAGGGGATCGGGGAGCTGTTTTTT. Residues: CASSIGGQGIGELFF.

This rearrangement joins TRBV7-2 to TRBJ2-7; weak D call: TRBD1 (6 bases). The germline V gene has CDR1 SGHTA and CDR2 FQGNSA. This CDR3 has 14 residues. The V end lost 3 bases, the J end lost 6 bases, and 15 bases lay between the germline ends. DNA of the CDR3: TGTGCCAGCAGCTTTACAGGGAAGAGCAGCGAGCAGTACTTC. Translated, it gives CASSFTGKSSEQYF.

This clonotype was counted between two and nine times. J is TRBJ1-2 and V is TRBV20-1; D not resolved. Germline V gene sequence: CDR1 DFQATT, CDR2 SNEGSKA (reference sequence). The CDR3 totals 13 residues. Trimming shortened V by 5 bases and J by 4 bases, and 14 bases separated the two germline ends. CDR3 sequence: CSAPVRQAYGYTF. In nucleotides, the CDR3 is TGCAGTGCTCCGGTCAGGCAGGCCTATGGCTACACCTTC.

The V call is TRBV24-1, the J call TRBJ2-7, with D maybe TRBD1 (5 bases). Trimming left V 3 bases short and J 1 base short, with 9 bases between. This CDR3 is 14 amino acids long. Germline loops: CDR1 KGHDR, CDR2 SFDVKD. The CDR3 is CATSDRGGSYEQYF. The CDR3 DNA follows: TGTGCCACCAGTGATAGGGGCGGTTCCTACGAGCAGTACTTC.